This entry lists 15 T cell receptor beta chains sequenced from one sample in a study of molecular identifiers for immune sequencing clone quantification. TCRdb redid the calling of the PCR reads with MiXCR, one entry per CDR3 protein. The sample has under 75,000 distinct CDR3 sequences, 15% to 20% seen once; the top ten hold about 1.3%. The sample was naive CD8+ T cells from blood, with Jurkat cell RNA spiked in. Subset of the sample: FACS-sorted CD8+CD4-CCR7+CD45RA+ naive T cells. Every receptor here comes from a human donor in good health. Some libraries in this study had Jurkat cell RNA spiked in.

This clonotype was observed many times. The chain couples TRBV7-2 to TRBJ1-2; TRBD1 is a possible D gene (6 bases). The V gene's germline CDR1 is SGHTA and CDR2 FQGNSA. V was clipped by 4 bases and J by 7 bases, with 19 bases between them. The CDR3 has 15 amino acids. The DNA of the CDR3 is TGTGCCAGCAGCTCCTTGGGGGGGGCGCTCTCTGGCTACACCTTC. This encodes CASSSLGGALSGYTF. The whole variable domain, remainder taken from reference TRBV7-2 and TRBJ1-2, is GAGVSQSPSNKVTEKGKDVELRCDPISGHTALYWYRQSLGQGLEFLIYFQGNSAPDKSGLPSDRFSAERTGGSVSTLTIQRTQQEDSAVYLCASSSLGGALSGYTFGSGTRLTVV.

Turning to this clonotype: This sequence may be a read error, since a much larger clone differs from it by one base. The chain has TRBV20-1 and TRBJ2-1; 7 bases are a match to TRBD1. The CDR3 is made up of 13 amino acids. Germline V gene data show CDR1 as DFQATT and CDR2 as SNEGSKA (reference sequence). CDR3 bases: TGCGGTGCCCTGACAGGGTATATGAATGAGCAGTTCTTC. Translating it yields CGALTGYMNEQFF.

A remark on this clonotype: A much larger clone is a single base away; this may be a read error. The J gene is TRBJ1-2, the V gene TRBV19; no reliable D call. Deletions cut 7 bases from V and 4 bases from J, with 19 bases between. The CDR3 consists of 15 residues. Germline-derived CDR1 and CDR2 are LNHDA and SQIVND (reference sequence). The CDR3 is CASNRSRNIVYGYTF. The CDR3 bases are TGTGCCAGTAATCGTAGCAGAAACATCGTCTATGGCTACACCTTC.

This clonotype occurred a few times. This likely comes from a read error, as the CDR3 has no conserved phenylalanine or tryptophan at its end. The chain is built from TRBV11-2 and TRBJ2-1; no clear D. The germline gives CDR1 SGHAT, CDR2 FQNNGV. V lost 8 bases, J lost 6 bases, and 20 bases lay in between. The CDR3 spans 15 residues. The CDR3 region is CASYGPNGLTNEQFL. CDR3 sequence (DNA): TGTGCCAGCTACGGGCCGAACGGCCTCACCAATGAGCAGTTCCTC.

A word on this clonotype: This may be a read error: a much more frequent sequence differs by one nucleotide. The chain employs TRBV5-1 and TRBJ1-4; perhaps TRBD1 as D (6 bases). The CDR3 contains 15 residues. Germline-derived CDR1 and CDR2 are SGHRS and YFSETQ. The CDR3 bases are TGCGCCAGCAGCTTGGTCGGACAGAGTAATGAAAGACTGTTTTTT. It encodes CASSLVGQSNERLFF.

Ten or more counts support this clonotype. This chain connects TRBV12-3 or TRBV12-4 to TRBJ2-3, with 10 nucleotides matching TRBD2. The CDR3 loop spans 14 amino acids. Trimming took 7 bases from V and 4 from J; bases not matched to a gene: 5. The CDR3, as DNA: TGTGCCAGCATTCCGGGACTAGCGTCAGATACGCAGTATTTT. Translated, it gives CASIPGLASDTQYF.

This clonotype was detected many times. The CDR3 region is CASSVRGWGISYEQYF. Here the CDR3 DNA reads TGTGCCAGCAGCGTTAGAGGCTGGGGGATCTCCTACGAGCAGTACTTC. The chain uses TRBV7-2 and TRBJ2-7; D is tentatively TRBD1 or TRBD2 (5 bases each). V was shortened by 5 bases and J by 0 bases, with 17 bases between the two germline ends. CDR1 and CDR2 (germline): SGHTA, FQGNSA. The CDR3 extends over 16 amino acids.

This clonotype was counted at least ten times. The chain has TRBV4-3 and TRBJ2-3; unclear D gene. CDR1 and CDR2 (germline): LGHNA, YSLEER. Trimming stripped 4 bases from V and 3 bases from J, with 8 bases between. This CDR3 contains 13 residues. In nucleotides, the CDR3 is TGCGCCAGCAGCCGCGAGGCAACAGATACGCAGTATTTT. Protein product: CASSREATDTQYF.

A word on this clonotype: A much larger clonotype is one base distant, so this may be a read error. The chain couples TRBV5-1 to TRBJ2-3; no definite D call. Looked up from germline, CDR1 is SGHRS and CDR2 is YFSETQ. With 0 bases removed from V and 2 bases from J, the gap between germline ends came to 13 bases. CDR3 size: 16 residues. In nucleotides, the CDR3 is TGCGCCAGCAGCTTGGATCACCGGTTCTCCACAGATACGCAGTATTTT. This sequence encodes CASSLDHRFSTDTQYF.

The chain recombines TRBV27 with TRBJ2-7; 7 positions agree with TRBD2. There are 15 residues in the CDR3. V dropped 0 bases and J dropped 1; count of bases not matched to a gene: 3. The V gene's germline CDR1 is MNHEY and CDR2 SMNVEV (reference sequence). CDR3 DNA: TGTGCCAGCAGTTTATCTCTAGCGGCTTCCTACGAGCAGTACTTC. Residues: CASSLSLAASYEQYF.

This clonotype has at least ten counts. The V and J genes are TRBV14 and TRBJ2-7; 9 nucleotides agree with TRBD1. This CDR3 spans 14 amino acids. The junction had 0 bases not matched to a gene; V was cut back by 1 base and J by 2 bases. From germline, CDR1 is SGHDN and CDR2 FVKESK. CDR3 DNA: TGTGCCAGCAGCCAAGGACAGGGGGCCTACGAGCAGTACTTC. Protein: CASSQGQGAYEQYF.

Note on this clonotype: This may arise from a read error, as a much more abundant clone is one base away. The chain couples TRBV28 to TRBJ1-1; D call uncertain. The V end lost 3 bases, the J end lost 9 bases, and 23 bases lay between the germline ends. Germline CDR1 reads MDHEN; CDR2 reads SYDVKM. This CDR3 has 16 amino acids. CDR3 amino acids: CASSFVGGRNTGQAFF. As DNA, the CDR3 is TGTGCCAGCAGTTTTGTGGGCGGAAGGAACACTGGGCAAGCTTTCTTT.

The genes are TRBV5-5 and TRBJ1-2; the D gene is possibly TRBD1 (6 bases). CDR3 length: 16 residues. The V and J ends lost 4 bases and 3 bases respectively, with 19 bases between them. The V gene's germline CDR1 is SGHKS and CDR2 YYEKEE (reference sequence). CDR3 protein: CASSVAPHSGDYGYTF. The CDR3 DNA reads as TGTGCCAGCAGCGTGGCCCCCCACTCAGGGGACTATGGCTACACCTTC.

This clonotype was seen repeatedly, ten times or more. This chain uses TRBV7-8 with TRBJ2-7; 7 nucleotides agree with TRBD1. The CDR3 loop spans 14 amino acids. V was pared by 8 bases and J by 2 bases, with 9 bases of the junction left unmatched. Germline CDR1 and CDR2: SGHVS and FQNEAQ. CDR3 DNA: TGTGCCAGCTGGGACAGCGAAAACACCTACGAGCAGTACTTC. Amino acids: CASWDSENTYEQYF.

As for this clonotype: This clone may be a read error of a much larger clone one base away. This CDR3 is CASSSREGPYNEQFF. The CDR3 bases are TGTGCCAGCAGCTCCAGGGAGGGTCCCTACAATGAGCAGTTCTTC. The J gene is TRBJ2-1, the V gene TRBV11-3, with TRBD2 matching over 7 bases. Germline CDR1 reads SGHNT; CDR2 reads YENEEA. There are 15 residues in the CDR3. V lost 4 bases, J lost 2 bases, and 5 bases stayed unmatched.